One and the same sample provided the 17 T cell receptor beta chains below, sequenced in a study of T cell changes during pregnancy in multiple sclerosis (dated by TCRdb to the late 2010s). Preparation of the library involved the immunoSEQ multiplex PCR assay. Not all clones reach the TCRdb copy of this immuneACCESS table, which keeps in-frame sequences only. Checked studies attribute under half of the gap to unresolved V genes and leave the rest unexplained. This sample lists 40,000 to 60,000 clones; over 85% were detected once. Around 0.48% of the sample comes from the top ten. Sequenced here: CD4+ T cells from peripheral blood mononuclear cells, sampled in the first trimester of pregnancy. The source of these receptors is a female donor with multiple sclerosis, enrolled in a pregnancy study.

The chain couples TRBV11-2 to TRBJ2-1; 11 nucleotides agree with TRBD2. The trim removed 2 bases at V and 0 bases at J, leaving 3 bases unmatched. The CDR3 runs 17 residues. Germline CDR1 SGHAT, CDR2 FQNNGV. DNA for the CDR3: TGTGCCAGCAGCTTAACTAGCGGGGGAATCTCCTACAATGAGCAGTTCTTC. Translated, it gives CASSLTSGGISYNEQFF.

V gene TRBV18 combines with J gene TRBJ1-2, with D possibly matching TRBD1 (5 bases). The CDR3 has 14 residues. Trimming removed 0 bases from V and 4 bases from J, with 9 bases in between. Per the germline V gene, CDR1 is KGHSH and CDR2 is LQKENI. For the CDR3, the DNA is TGTGCCAGCTCACCACCGGGACTGATCTATGGCTACACCTTC. This codes for CASSPPGLIYGYTF.

The chain employs TRBV4-1 and TRBJ2-2; 12 nucleotides line up with TRBD1. J was trimmed by 5 bases and V by 3 bases; bases with no gene match: 10. This CDR3 contains 18 residues. The germline CDR1 and CDR2 sequences are MGHRA and YSYEKL. The CDR3 DNA reads as TGCGCCAGCAGCCATCCTGGGACAGGGGGCGTCAGGACCGGGGAGCTGTTTTTT. Its protein is CASSHPGTGGVRTGELFF.

The V and J genes are TRBV30 and TRBJ1-1; 9 bases fit TRBD1. The CDR3 spans 14 residues. The germline CDR1 and CDR2 sequences are GTSNPN and SVGIG (reference sequence). V lost 5 bases to trimming and J lost 3 bases; unmatched junction nucleotides: 7. Written as DNA, the CDR3 is TGTGCCTGGGGGACAGGGTCTTATTACACTGAAGCTTTCTTT. Encoded protein: CAWGTGSYYTEAFF.

The chain carries TRBV5-1 and TRBJ1-1; 7 nucleotides line up with TRBD1. This CDR3 has 15 residues. Trimming at V came to 2 bases and at J to 4 bases, leaving 8 bases not matched to a gene. The germline V gene encodes CDR1 SGHRS and CDR2 YFSETQ. The CDR3 spells CASSLPGQSGTEAFF. The CDR3 nucleotides read TGCGCCAGCAGCTTACCGGGACAGTCGGGCACTGAAGCTTTCTTT.

The chain carries TRBV19 and TRBJ1-2; the D is unclear. Trimming stripped 3 bases from V and 4 bases from J, with 9 bases between. From germline, CDR1 is LNHDA and CDR2 SQIVND (reference sequence). CDR3 length: 13 amino acids. The CDR3 here is CASSITDSYGYTF. CDR3 sequence (DNA): TGTGCCAGTAGTATCACAGATAGCTATGGCTACACCTTC.

The V gene is TRBV5-6, the J gene TRBJ2-5; D is perhaps TRBD1 (6 bases). The CDR3 sequence is 15 residues long. V lost 4 bases and J 3 bases, leaving 16 bases between the germline ends. Germline V gene data show CDR1 as SGHDT and CDR2 as YYEEEE. CDR3 bases: TGTGCCAGCAGCGAGACGGTAAAGGGGGAAGAGACCCAGTACTTC. Translation: CASSETVKGEETQYF.

The rearrangement links TRBV5-1 to TRBJ1-2; no clear D gene. The CDR3 loop spans 15 amino acids. V lost 4 bases to trimming and J lost 1 base, with 14 bases between them. Germline V gene data show CDR1 as SGHRS and CDR2 as YFSETQ. The CDR3 DNA reads as TGCGCCAGCAGCCGTACCCTGGAGGGTAACTATGGCTACACCTTC. Its translation is CASSRTLEGNYGYTF.

The rearrangement joins TRBV6-1 to TRBJ1-6; D remains ambiguous. The CDR3 length is 11 residues. Trimming stripped 7 bases from V and 10 bases from J, with 8 bases between. Germline CDR1 reads MNHNS; CDR2 reads SASEGT. This CDR3 reads CASNFRSPLHF. The CDR3 DNA follows: TGTGCCAGCAATTTTCGGTCACCCCTCCACTTT.

V and J are TRBV29-1 and TRBJ2-7; no clear D gene. V lost 7 bases and J lost 1, with 8 bases in between. CDR1 is SQVTM, CDR2 ANQGSEA, per germline. CDR3 size: 11 residues. In nucleotides, the CDR3 is TGCAGCGGCGGCGGTTCCTACGAGCAGTACTTC. Protein sequence: CSGGGSYEQYF.

The chain is built from TRBV6-1 and TRBJ2-1, with 8 bases fitting TRBD2. After removal of 2 bases from V and 7 bases from J, the junction contained 7 bases not matched to a gene. Germline-derived CDR1 and CDR2 are MNHNS and SASEGT. The CDR3 is made up of 15 amino acids. The CDR3 DNA reads as TGTGCCAGCAGTGAAAGCGGGGGCTTTAGGAATGAGCAGTTCTTC. Translated, it gives CASSESGGFRNEQFF.

The rearrangement joins TRBV5-6 to TRBJ1-5; D is ambiguous. The CDR3 sequence is 13 residues long. From germline, CDR1 is SGHDT and CDR2 YYEEEE. V was pared by 1 base and J by 8 bases, with 10 bases between. Here the CDR3 DNA reads TGTGCCAGCAGCTTGTCGGGGTGGGAGCCCCAGCATTTT. Encoded protein: CASSLSGWEPQHF.

The rearrangement joins TRBV5-1 to TRBJ2-7, with 8 bases fitting TRBD1. The CDR3 length is 15 residues. CDR1 and CDR2 (germline): SGHRS, YFSETQ. V shed 1 base, J shed 5 bases, and the junction held 8 bases outside the gene matches. CDR3 loop: CASSLFGNRGNEQYF. DNA for the CDR3: TGCGCCAGCAGCTTGTTTGGAAACAGGGGGAACGAGCAGTACTTC.

The chain has TRBV10-3 and TRBJ2-7; 9 bases are a match to TRBD1. From germline, CDR1 is ENHRY and CDR2 SYGVKD. The length of the CDR3 is 18 residues. Trimming removed 4 bases from V and 6 bases from J; junction bases left unmatched: 19. CDR3 nucleotides: TGTGCCATCAGTGTACGGGGACAGGGAGCATCGCCAGCACGCGAGCAGTACTTC. It codes for CAISVRGQGASPAREQYF.

This chain uses TRBV6-5 with TRBJ2-7; 12 bases are a match to TRBD1. Trimming removed 6 bases from V and 3 bases from J; junction bases left unmatched: 3. The length of the CDR3 is 14 residues. Germline V CDR1 and CDR2: MNHEY, SVGAGI. CDR3 DNA: TGTGCCAGCAGGGGGACAGGGGGCTACTACGAGCAGTACTTC. Amino acids: CASRGTGGYYEQYF.

This rearrangement joins TRBV19 to TRBJ2-3; no reliable D call. The CDR3 runs to 15 residues. CDR1 and CDR2 from the germline V gene are LNHDA and SQIVND (reference sequence). V lost 3 bases to trimming and J lost 2 bases, with 12 bases between them. In nucleotides, the CDR3 is TGTGCCAGTAGTATTGGTGGCAGCGTCACAGATACGCAGTATTTT. Translation gives CASSIGGSVTDTQYF.

The rearrangement uses TRBV6-6 and TRBJ1-2; no firm D call. V lost 2 bases and J lost 3, with 13 bases in between. Germline V gives CDR1 MNHNY, CDR2 SVGAGI (reference sequence). The CDR3 spans 15 residues. CDR3 nucleotide sequence: TGTGCCAGCAGTTACCCCCTGATGCAGGACTATGGCTACACCTTC. Translating gives CASSYPLMQDYGYTF.